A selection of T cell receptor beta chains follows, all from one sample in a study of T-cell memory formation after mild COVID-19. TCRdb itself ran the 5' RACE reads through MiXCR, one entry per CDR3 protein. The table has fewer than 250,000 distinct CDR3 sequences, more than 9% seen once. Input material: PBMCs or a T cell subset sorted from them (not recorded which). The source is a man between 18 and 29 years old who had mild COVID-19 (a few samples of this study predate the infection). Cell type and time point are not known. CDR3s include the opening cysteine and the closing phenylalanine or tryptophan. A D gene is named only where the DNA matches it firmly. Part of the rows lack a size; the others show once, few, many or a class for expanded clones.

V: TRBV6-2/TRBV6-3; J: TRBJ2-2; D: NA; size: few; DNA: TGTGCCAGCAGTGATTACACCGGGGAGCTGTTTTTT; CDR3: CASSDYTGELFF
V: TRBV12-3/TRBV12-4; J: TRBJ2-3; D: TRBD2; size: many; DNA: TGTGCCAGCACCACAAGGGCGGGAGGGGATACGCAGTATTTT; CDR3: CASTTRAGGDTQYF
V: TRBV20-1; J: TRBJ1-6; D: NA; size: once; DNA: TGCAGTGCTAGAGTCCCATATGGCGCGAATAATTCACCCCTCCACTTT; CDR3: CSARVPYGANNSPLHF
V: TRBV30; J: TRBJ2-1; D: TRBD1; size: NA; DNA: TGTGCCTGGAGAAGGGACAGGTTCTCCTACAATGAGCAGTTCTTC; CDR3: CAWRRDRFSYNEQFF
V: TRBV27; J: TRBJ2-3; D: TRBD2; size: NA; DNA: TGTGCCAGCAGGCGGGGGGACCCTTACACAGATACGCAGTATTTT; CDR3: CASRRGDPYTDTQYF
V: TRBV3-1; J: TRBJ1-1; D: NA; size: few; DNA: TGTGCCAGCAGCCCATGGGACGTAAAGAACACTGAAGCTTTCTTT; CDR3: CASSPWDVKNTEAFF
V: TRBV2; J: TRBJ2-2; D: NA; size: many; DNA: TGTGCCAGCAGTGATCGGGGGACCGGGGAGCTGTTTTTT; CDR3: CASSDRGTGELFF
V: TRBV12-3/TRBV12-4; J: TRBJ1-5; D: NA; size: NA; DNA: TGTGCCAGCAGTTTGCCCCTGAATCAGCCCCAGCATTTT; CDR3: CASSLPLNQPQHF
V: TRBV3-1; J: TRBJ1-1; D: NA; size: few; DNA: TGTGCCAGCAGCCAAGGGAACGGGGGGAACACTGAAGCTTTCTTT; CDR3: CASSQGNGGNTEAFF
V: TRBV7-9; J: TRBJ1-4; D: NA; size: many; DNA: TGTGCCAGCAGCTTAGCAGCAACTAATGAAAAACTGTTTTTT; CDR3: CASSLAATNEKLFF
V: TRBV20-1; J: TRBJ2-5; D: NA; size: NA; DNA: TGCAGTGCTAGTTACGCTGGGGGGCCCGGAGAGACCCAGTACTTC; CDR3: CSASYAGGPGETQYF
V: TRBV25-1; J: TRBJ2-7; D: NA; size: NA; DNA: TGTGCCAGCAGTGAGGACAGGACTAAAGACTACGAGCAGTACTTC; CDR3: CASSEDRTKDYEQYF
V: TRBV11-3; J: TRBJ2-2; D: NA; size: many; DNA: TGTGCCAGCAGCTTATACTTCCCCGGGGAGCTGTTTTTT; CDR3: CASSLYFPGELFF
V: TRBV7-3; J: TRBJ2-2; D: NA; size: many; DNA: TGTGCCAGCAGCTTATCGGGGACCACCGGGGAGCTGTTTTTT; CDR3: CASSLSGTTGELFF
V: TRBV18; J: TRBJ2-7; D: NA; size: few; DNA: TGTGCCAGCTCACCAGTTACTGACTACGAGCAGTACTTC; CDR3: CASSPVTDYEQYF
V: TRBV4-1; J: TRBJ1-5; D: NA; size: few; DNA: TGCGCCAGCAGCCAAGATGGACGGCAGTTGAAGGGCAATCAGCCCCAGCATTTT; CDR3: CASSQDGRQLKGNQPQHF
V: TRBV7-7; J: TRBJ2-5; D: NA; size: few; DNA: TGTGCTAGCAGCTTAGGCAGAAAGGAGACCCAGTACTTC; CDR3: CASSLGRKETQYF
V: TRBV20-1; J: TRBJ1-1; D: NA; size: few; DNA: TGCAGTGCTAGAGAGGGAGTGGGCGGGGAACCTGAAGCTTTCTTT; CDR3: CSAREGVGGEPEAFF
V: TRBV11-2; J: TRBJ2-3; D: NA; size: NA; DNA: TGTGCCAGCAGCCGGAGGGGGAGGCTGGATACGCAGTATTTT; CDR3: CASSRRGRLDTQYF
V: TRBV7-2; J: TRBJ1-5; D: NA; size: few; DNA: TGTGCCAGCAGCTTTAGGGGGGGTAATCAGCCCCAGCATTTT; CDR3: CASSFRGGNQPQHF
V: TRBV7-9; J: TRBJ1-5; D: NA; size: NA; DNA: TGTGCCAGCAGCTTAGAAACAGGGTATGCGTATAGCAATCAGCCCCAGCATTTT; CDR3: CASSLETGYAYSNQPQHF
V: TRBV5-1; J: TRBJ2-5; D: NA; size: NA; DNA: TGCGCCAGCAGCCCGGACGAGGGGGAGACCCAGTACTTC; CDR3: CASSPDEGETQYF
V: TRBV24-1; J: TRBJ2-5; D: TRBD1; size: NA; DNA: TGTGCCACCAGTGATTTGCCCGACAGGGGTGGAGAGACCCAGTACTTC; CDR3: CATSDLPDRGGETQYF
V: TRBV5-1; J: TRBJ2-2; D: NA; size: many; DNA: TGCGCCAGCCATACGGGCAACACCGGGGAGCTGTTTTTT; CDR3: CASHTGNTGELFF
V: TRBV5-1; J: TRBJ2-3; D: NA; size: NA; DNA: TGCGCCAGCAGCCGGTGGGTGGGGGAGAGCACAGATACGCAGTATTTT; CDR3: CASSRWVGESTDTQYF
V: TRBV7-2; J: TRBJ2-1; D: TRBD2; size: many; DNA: TGTGCCAGCAGCTGGACTAGCGGGTACAATGAGCAGTTCTTC; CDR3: CASSWTSGYNEQFF
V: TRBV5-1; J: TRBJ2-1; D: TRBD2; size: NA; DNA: TGCGCCAGCAGCTTGGTACTAGCGGGGGGGCGGAGTGAGCAGTTCTTC; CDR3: CASSLVLAGGRSEQFF
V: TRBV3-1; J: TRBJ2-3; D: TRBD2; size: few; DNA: TGTGCCAGCAGCCGTCGACGGTCCGGGGGGTCAGATACGCAGTATTTT; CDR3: CASSRRRSGGSDTQYF
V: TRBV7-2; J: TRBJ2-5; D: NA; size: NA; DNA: TGTGCCAGCAGCAACCGAGACTCGGGGGAGACCCAGTACTTC; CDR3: CASSNRDSGETQYF
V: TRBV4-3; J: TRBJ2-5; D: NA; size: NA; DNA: TGCGCCAGCAGCCAAGGACATAGCGGTGCGGAGACCCAGTACTTC; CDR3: CASSQGHSGAETQYF
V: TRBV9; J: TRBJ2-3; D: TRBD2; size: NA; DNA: TGTGCCAGCACTCACGGGGGGGCGGAGGATACGCAGTATTTT; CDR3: CASTHGGAEDTQYF
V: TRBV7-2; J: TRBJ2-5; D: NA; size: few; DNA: TGTGCCAGCAGCTACCGAGAGAAAGGGACCCAGTACTTC; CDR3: CASSYREKGTQYF
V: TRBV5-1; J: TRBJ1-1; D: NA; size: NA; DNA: TGCGCCAGCAGCTTGGGAGGAGGCCGAACCACTGAAGCTTTCTTT; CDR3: CASSLGGGRTTEAFF
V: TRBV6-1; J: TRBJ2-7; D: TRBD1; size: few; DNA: TGTGCCAGCAGTATGGGACAGCTACCCCCCTACGAGCAGTACTTC; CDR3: CASSMGQLPPYEQYF
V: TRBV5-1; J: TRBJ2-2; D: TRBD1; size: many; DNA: TGCGCCAGCAGCTCCGACAGGGGGCCCACCGGGGAGCTGTTTTTT; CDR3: CASSSDRGPTGELFF
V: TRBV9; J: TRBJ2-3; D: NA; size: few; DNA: TGTGCCAGCAGCTGGTCACAGCGTAGCACAGATACGCAGTATTTT; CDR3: CASSWSQRSTDTQYF
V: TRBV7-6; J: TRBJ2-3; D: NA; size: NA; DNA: TGTGCCAGCAGCTCCTACGACCGGGATACGCAGTATTTT; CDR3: CASSSYDRDTQYF
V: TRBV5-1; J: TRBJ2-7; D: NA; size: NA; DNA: TGCGCCAGCAGCTTGGGGGCCGGAACCTACGAGCAGTACTTC; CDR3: CASSLGAGTYEQYF
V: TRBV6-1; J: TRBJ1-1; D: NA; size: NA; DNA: TGTGCCAGTGACCGATACGGGCAGGGGACTGAAGCTTTCTTT; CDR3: CASDRYGQGTEAFF
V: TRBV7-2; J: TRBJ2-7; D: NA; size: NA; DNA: TGTGCCAGCAGCCGCCTCCTCGGGCCCTGGGACGAGCAGTACTTC; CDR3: CASSRLLGPWDEQYF
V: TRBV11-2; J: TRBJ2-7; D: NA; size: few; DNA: TGTGCCAGCGCCTGGGGTCCCGGGCAGTACTTC; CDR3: CASAWGPGQYF
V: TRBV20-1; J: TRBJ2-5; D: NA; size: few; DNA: TGCAGTGCTGACCAGCGGCAAGAGACCCAGTACTTC; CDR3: CSADQRQETQYF
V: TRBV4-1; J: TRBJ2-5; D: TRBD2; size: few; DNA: TGCGCCAGCAGCCAAGCCGGGACTAGGTCGGTGGAGACCCAGTACTTC; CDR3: CASSQAGTRSVETQYF
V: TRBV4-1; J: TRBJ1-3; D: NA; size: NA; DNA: TGCGCCAGCAGCCAAGTTGGGGGTAATGGAAACACCATATATTTT; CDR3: CASSQVGGNGNTIYF
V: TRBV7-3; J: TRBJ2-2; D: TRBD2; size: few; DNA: TGTGCCAGCAGCCCCCCCGGGGGGATCAGCACCGGGGAGCTGTTTTTT; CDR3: CASSPPGGISTGELFF
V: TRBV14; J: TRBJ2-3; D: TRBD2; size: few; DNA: TGTGCCAGCAGCCAACAACTAGCGGGGTCGATAGATACGCAGTATTTT; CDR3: CASSQQLAGSIDTQYF